The sequence of this TCR beta chain was determined in a study of blood T cell repertoires in COVID-19. The wider study: Collection of acute and convalescent COVID-19 samples took place in the United States, Italy and Spain. PBMCs, B-cell-depleted T cells, or T cells provided the cDNA or gDNA that made up the material.

How the authors handled the data: Amplification of reference gene primers provided the estimated nucleated cell counts. Some clones are missing from TCRdb's copy, which holds only in-frame ones; the method was immunoSEQ multiplex PCR. That table furnishes V, J and clone size, whereas the DNA furnished D and trimming. The sample lists hundreds of thousands of clones; 70% to 85% were seen once. The germline gives CDR1 MDHEN, CDR2 SYDVKM. The CDR3 has 12 amino acids. Trimming pared 8 bases from V and 4 bases from J, leaving 12 bases between. This chain uses TRBV28 with TRBJ2-7, with D tentatively TRBD1 (6 bases). Specimen: peripheral blood. This receptor was taken from a woman between 40 and 50 years old with active or convalescent COVID-19. This chain's CDR3 is CASLGRGYEQYV. The CDR3 bases are TGTGCCAGCCTGGGCAGGGGATACGAGCAGTACGTC.